This T cell receptor (beta chain) stems from a study of cytomegalovirus exposure and HLA in healthy donors. Overall study: There were fewer than 500 genotyped donors. Of these, 75% to 90% fell in the genetic ancestry cluster associated with self-reported Caucasian donors.

Overall study findings and caveats: Being productive about 90% or about 30% of the time was typical of most TCR beta V segments in an earlier analysis. On later analysis, the bulk of CMV-associated TCR beta chains appeared to be HLA-restricted. Analyzed later, association rates of TCRs varied across HLA loci, with DRB1 most and HLA-C fewest.

Vbeta (60) and Jbeta (13) primers were used in the PCR. TCRdb's copy holds only in-frame clones and misses some; the assay was immunoSEQ multiplex PCR. The sample yields around 150,000 clones, around 80% seen once. This clone appeared a single time. Its cognate antigen is unknown. The sample was PBMCs. The source of this sequence is a man in his fifties or sixties in good health and CMV-seropositive.

The CDR3 bases are TGTGCCAGCAGCTTATTAGGGGTGAATCAGCCCCAGCATTTT. This gives the protein CASSLLGVNQPQHF. The chain carries TRBV11-2 and TRBJ1-5; weak D call: TRBD1 (5 bases). CDR3 length: 14 residues. V lost 2 bases and J 4 bases, leaving 9 bases between the germline ends. Germline values: CDR1 SGHAT, CDR2 FQNNGV.